A single sample gave rise to the 32 T cell receptor beta chains below, sequenced in a study of CD8 T cells in Susac syndrome. The RNA, roughly 0.45 to 1 ug, was put through reverse transcription using random hexamers. TCRdb used MiXCR to reprocess the immunoSEQ multiplex PCR reads, holding one entry per CDR3 protein. There are under 85,000 distinct CDR3 sequences in the sample; about 94% occur only once, and about 0.41% lies in the top ten. Sequencing input: CD8+ T cells from PBMCs. The receptors originated from a human donor with Susac syndrome.

The CDR3 spells CASSLVLQTVGERGETQYF. The CDR3 nucleotides are TGTGCCAGCAGCTTAGTCCTCCAAACAGTGGGGGAGAGGGGGGAGACCCAGTACTTC. The gene calls are TRBV11-2 and TRBJ2-5; D perhaps matches TRBD1 (6 bases). This CDR3 comprises 19 residues. Germline CDR1 SGHAT, CDR2 FQNNGV. Trimming cost V 1 base and J 5 bases, with 26 bases left between them.

J is TRBJ1-3 and V is TRBV4-3, with D perhaps TRBD1 (6 bases). The CDR3 is 15 residues long. V lost 4 bases and J 0 bases, leaving 10 bases between the germline ends. Germline V CDR1 and CDR2: LGHNA, YSLEER. CDR3 region: CASSLGGHSGNTIYF. CDR3 nucleotide sequence: TGCGCCAGCAGCCTAGGGGGACACTCTGGAAACACCATATATTTT.

V and J are TRBV24-1 and TRBJ2-1; TRBD2 matches 11 bases. The V and J ends lost 4 bases and 8 bases, in that order; junction bases with no gene match: 9. The CDR3 spans 16 residues. Germline loops: CDR1 KGHDR, CDR2 SFDVKD. The chain's CDR3 is CATSEDTSGRRYEQFF. CDR3 bases: TGTGCCACCAGTGAGGATACTAGCGGGAGACGGTATGAGCAGTTCTTC.

The V and J genes are TRBV7-6 and TRBJ2-4; the D gene is possibly TRBD2 (6 bases). This CDR3 spans 18 amino acids. Germline values: CDR1 SGHVS, CDR2 FNYEAQ. The V and J ends lost 5 bases and 1 base respectively, with 21 bases between them. CDR3 residues: CASSPGRSSPGAKNIQYF. The CDR3 nucleotides read TGTGCCAGCAGCCCAGGGAGGTCTAGCCCCGGGGCCAAAAACATTCAGTACTTC.

The rearrangement joins TRBV20-1 to TRBJ2-2; TRBD1 might be the D (6 bases). This CDR3 is built from 12 residues. Trimming removed 3 bases at V and 8 bases at J, with 10 bases between. In germline, CDR1 is DFQATT, CDR2 SNEGSKA (reference sequence). The CDR3 nucleotides are TGCAGTGCTAGGAGGGGGAGTGGGGAGCTGTTTTTT. Protein: CSARRGSGELFF.

V usage is TRBV19 and J usage is TRBJ1-2, with D uncertain. Germline CDR1 is LNHDA and CDR2 is SQIVND (reference sequence). There are 13 residues in the CDR3. The germline V and J ends were trimmed by 3 bases and 2 bases, with 7 bases remaining between them. The CDR3 DNA is TGTGCCAGTAGTATCGACCTAAACTATGGCTACACCTTC. Translating it yields CASSIDLNYGYTF.

The chain uses TRBV5-4 and TRBJ2-7; 9 bases match TRBD2. Per the germline V gene, CDR1 is SGHNT and CDR2 is YYREEE (reference sequence). The junction had 7 bases not matched to a gene; V was cut back by 0 bases and J by 0 bases. The CDR3 is made up of 17 amino acids. CDR3 sequence: CASSLAGLAGISYEQYF. In DNA form, the CDR3 reads TGTGCCAGCAGCTTGGCAGGGCTAGCGGGAATCTCCTACGAGCAGTACTTC. Combining the CDR3 with reference TRBV5-4 and TRBJ2-7 gives the whole variable domain ETGVTQSPTHLIKTRGQQVTLRCSSQSGHNTVSWYQQALGQGPQFIFQYYREEENGRGNFPPRFSGLQFPNYSSELNVNALELDDSALYLCASSLAGLAGISYEQYFGPGTRLTVT.

The DNA for the CDR3 is TGTGCCAGCAGTGTGAGGAGATCAAACTCACCCCTCCACTTT. It is translated as CASSVRRSNSPLHF. The rearrangement links TRBV27 to TRBJ1-6, with D unresolved. The germline V gene has CDR1 MNHEY and CDR2 SMNVEV (reference sequence). CDR3 length equals 14 residues. V lost 5 bases and J lost 10, with 15 bases in between.

A single count supports this clonotype. The gene calls are TRBV5-6 and TRBJ1-1, with 7 positions matching TRBD1. CDR3 length: 14 residues. With 4 bases clipped from V and 1 base from J, the junction kept 4 bases outside the gene matches. Germline V lookup: CDR1 SGHDT, CDR2 YYEEEE. The CDR3 nucleotides are TGTGCCAGCAGCCTGGGACAGAGGAACACTGAAGCTTTCTTT. As protein: CASSLGQRNTEAFF.

The V and J genes are TRBV4-1 and TRBJ2-1, with 9 positions matching TRBD1. The CDR3 contains 16 residues. Per germline, CDR1 MGHRA and CDR2 YSYEKL. J gave up 0 bases and V 4 bases, and 4 bases lay outside the gene matches. The CDR3 loop is CASSRRQGVSYNEQFF. The CDR3 DNA sequence: TGCGCCAGCAGCCGTAGACAGGGGGTCTCCTACAATGAGCAGTTCTTC.

This clonotype was seen once. V gene TRBV7-9 combines with J gene TRBJ1-1, with 9 nucleotides matching TRBD1. V dropped 5 bases and J dropped 4; count of bases not matched to a gene: 11. The CDR3 extends over 16 amino acids. Germline-derived CDR1 and CDR2 are SEHNR and FQNEAQ (reference sequence). The chain's CDR3 is CASSRDRGQGSTEAFF. CDR3 in DNA: TGTGCCAGCAGCCGGGACCGGGGACAGGGATCCACTGAAGCTTTCTTT.

The chain couples TRBV5-6 to TRBJ2-3, with a tentative D call TRBD1 (5 bases). The germline V gene has CDR1 SGHDT and CDR2 YYEEEE. The CDR3 runs 14 residues. V gave up 0 bases and J gave up 4 bases, with 9 bases separating them. The CDR3 reads CASSLVPGPDTQYF. In DNA, the CDR3 is TGTGCCAGCAGCTTGGTTCCAGGGCCAGATACGCAGTATTTT.

The chain uses TRBV28 and TRBJ2-5, with D maybe TRBD1 (5 bases). The germline V and J ends were trimmed by 6 bases and 5 bases, with 16 bases remaining between them. The CDR3 runs to 14 residues. The germline V gene has CDR1 MDHEN and CDR2 SYDVKM. CDR3: CASSRPAGRETQYF. The CDR3 coding sequence is TGTGCCAGCAGCCGGCCGGCAGGGCGGGAGACCCAGTACTTC.

This sequence joins TRBV7-2 and TRBJ2-2; D not resolved. From germline, CDR1 is SGHTA and CDR2 FQGNSA. Trimming cost V 4 bases and J 8 bases, with 8 bases left between them. The CDR3 covers 12 residues. The CDR3 DNA sequence: TGTGCCAGCAGCTATACCGGGGGGGAGCTGTTTTTT. Protein product: CASSYTGGELFF.

The chain recombines TRBV7-8 with TRBJ2-5, with 8 bases lining up with TRBD1. CDR3 size: 18 residues. In germline, CDR1 is SGHVS, CDR2 FQNEAQ. The V gene end was trimmed by 1 base and the J gene end by 5 bases; junction bases not matched to a gene: 15. For the CDR3, the DNA is TGTGCCAGCAGCTTAGGGATACGTACAGGGGGGTCCGGGGAGACCCAGTACTTC. This translates into CASSLGIRTGGSGETQYF.

Only one count was recorded for this clonotype. The chain uses TRBV20-1 and TRBJ2-7, with D perhaps matching TRBD2 (6 bases). V lost 7 bases to trimming and J lost 1 base, with 11 bases between them. The CDR3 loop spans 12 amino acids. The V gene's germline CDR1 is DFQATT and CDR2 SNEGSKA (reference sequence). The CDR3 sequence is CSGRLDSYEQYF. For the CDR3, the DNA is TGCAGTGGACGACTAGATTCCTACGAGCAGTACTTC.

The chain links TRBV6-2 or TRBV6-3 to TRBJ2-1; 10 nucleotides agree with TRBD2. Germline V gene data show CDR1 as MNHEY and CDR2 as SVGEGT. This CDR3 region has 15 residues. Losses at the gene ends were 6 bases for V and 5 bases for J; bases not matched to a gene: 7. CDR3 loop: CASRLLAGYNNEQFF. The CDR3 bases are TGTGCCAGCAGGCTACTAGCGGGGTATAACAATGAGCAGTTCTTC.

The chain combines TRBV2 with TRBJ1-5; D unresolved. V was cut by 1 base and J by 3 bases, with 13 bases left in between. This CDR3 comprises 16 residues. CDR1 and CDR2 (germline): SNHLY, FYNNEI. CDR3 amino acids: CASSEGFGFTNQPQHF. In DNA form, the CDR3 reads TGTGCCAGCAGTGAAGGGTTTGGGTTTACCAATCAGCCCCAGCATTTT.

V usage is TRBV5-4 and J usage is TRBJ2-5, with 7 bases lining up with TRBD2. The V and J ends lost 0 bases and 3 bases, in that order; junction bases with no gene match: 5. The germline V gene encodes CDR1 SGHNT and CDR2 YYREEE (reference sequence). The CDR3 is 15 residues long. CDR3 sequence: CASSLGGLAEETQYF. The DNA for the CDR3 is TGTGCCAGCAGCTTGGGAGGGCTAGCGGAAGAGACCCAGTACTTC. The full variable domain, completed using reference TRBV5-4 and TRBJ2-5, is ETGVTQSPTHLIKTRGQQVTLRCSSQSGHNTVSWYQQALGQGPQFIFQYYREEENGRGNFPPRFSGLQFPNYSSELNVNALELDDSALYLCASSLGGLAEETQYFGPGTRLLVL.

This rearrangement joins TRBV15 to TRBJ2-4, with D tentatively TRBD1 or TRBD2 (5 bases each). The CDR3 consists of 15 residues. V lost 5 bases to trimming and J lost 6 bases, with 17 bases between them. Germline CDR1 is LNHNV and CDR2 is YYDKDF (reference sequence). The CDR3 DNA reads TGTGCCACCAGCGGCCGGGGCCACGGATTAAACATTCAGTACTTC. It yields the protein CATSGRGHGLNIQYF.

This clonotype was seen once. This sequence joins TRBV27 and TRBJ1-1; weak D call: TRBD1 (6 bases). Germline CDR1 is MNHEY and CDR2 is SMNVEV (reference sequence). The CDR3 runs to 13 residues. Trimming cost V 10 bases and J 2 bases, with 14 bases left between them. The CDR3 DNA is TGTGCCACCTCGAGGGGGGGTAACACTGAAGCTTTCTTT. Translating gives CATSRGGNTEAFF.

The chain carries TRBV3-1 and TRBJ1-1; D uncertain. Germline loops: CDR1 LGHDT, CDR2 YNNKEL (reference sequence). The CDR3 length is 15 residues. V was clipped by 0 bases and J by 0 bases, with 8 bases between them. The CDR3 DNA follows: TGTGCCAGCAGCCAAGATCTTCAGATGAACACTGAAGCTTTCTTT. This translates into CASSQDLQMNTEAFF.

The CDR3 spells CASSPLSGMNTEAFF. The CDR3 DNA reads TGTGCCAGCTCACCACTGTCTGGTATGAACACTGAAGCTTTCTTT. This chain joins TRBV18 and TRBJ1-1; no clear D. Trimming stripped 1 base from V and 0 bases from J, with 9 bases between. The CDR3 length is 15 residues. CDR1 is KGHSH, CDR2 LQKENI, per germline.

The chain recombines TRBV6-5 with TRBJ2-1, with a possible D match to TRBD2 (6 bases). Looked up from germline, CDR1 is MNHEY and CDR2 is SVGAGI. This CDR3 contains 15 residues. V was cut by 0 bases and J by 9 bases, with 15 bases left in between. DNA for the CDR3: TGTGCCAGCAGTTACTCGACTAGTCGGCGAGGTGAGCAGTTCTTC. The encoded protein is CASSYSTSRRGEQFF.

The V and J genes are TRBV15 and TRBJ1-5; the D is unclear. V was pared by 8 bases and J by 1 base, with 15 bases between. The length of the CDR3 is 15 residues. CDR1 LNHNV and CDR2 YYDKDF come from the germline V gene (reference sequence). CDR3 amino acids: CATREESLSNQPQHF. The CDR3 DNA reads TGTGCCACCCGGGAGGAGAGTTTGAGCAATCAGCCCCAGCATTTT.

This chain joins TRBV7-6 and TRBJ2-1, with TRBD2 matching over 7 bases. V lost 1 base, J lost 7 bases, and 4 bases stayed unmatched. Per germline, CDR1 SGHVS and CDR2 FNYEAQ. This CDR3 has 14 amino acids. The CDR3 DNA reads as TGTGCCAGCAGCTTAGGGCGGGAGTTAAATGAGCAGTTCTTC. It yields the protein CASSLGRELNEQFF.

V gene TRBV19 combines with J gene TRBJ2-1, with 8 bases matching TRBD2. The CDR3 consists of 15 residues. Germline values: CDR1 LNHDA, CDR2 SQIVND (reference sequence). V gave up 3 bases and J gave up 4 bases; unmatched junction bases: 5. The DNA of the CDR3 is TGTGCCAGTAGTATCAGGGCTAGCGGGTACAATGAGCAGTTCTTC. This codes for CASSIRASGYNEQFF.

V is TRBV20-1 and J is TRBJ1-5; the D is unclear. Germline CDR1 is DFQATT and CDR2 is SNEGSKA (reference sequence). V was trimmed by 4 bases and J by 3 bases, leaving 16 bases between them. The CDR3 consists of 15 residues. This CDR3 reads CSAMDSRWNNQPQHF. DNA for the CDR3: TGCAGTGCTATGGACTCCCGGTGGAACAATCAGCCCCAGCATTTT.

The rearrangement joins TRBV27 to TRBJ2-7; 7 bases match TRBD1. The CDR3 extends over 15 amino acids. Trimming took 2 bases from V and 3 from J; bases not matched to a gene: 7. CDR1 MNHEY and CDR2 SMNVEV come from the germline V gene (reference sequence). The CDR3 region is CASSLGLRDSYEQYF. The DNA of the CDR3 is TGTGCCAGCAGTTTAGGCTTACGGGACAGCTACGAGCAGTACTTC.

V and J are TRBV12-3 or TRBV12-4 and TRBJ2-3, with a weak D call TRBD2 (5 bases). V was cut by 4 bases and J by 0 bases, with 8 bases left in between. The CDR3 extends over 14 amino acids. CDR3 residues: CASSSGISTDTQYF. The CDR3 coding sequence is TGTGCCAGCAGTTCGGGGATTAGCACAGATACGCAGTATTTT.

V gene TRBV28 combines with J gene TRBJ1-5; D not certain. The germline gives CDR1 MDHEN, CDR2 SYDVKM. The germline V and J ends were trimmed by 4 bases and 0 bases, with 10 bases remaining between them. The CDR3 totals 15 residues. Here the CDR3 DNA reads TGTGCCAGCAGTTCCTACCGCGGTAGCAATCAGCCCCAGCATTTT. Its protein product is CASSSYRGSNQPQHF.

The chain carries TRBV20-1 and TRBJ1-4; D is undetermined. The ends were cut back, 2 bases at V and 0 bases at J, with 4 bases in the middle. This CDR3 spans 13 amino acids. The V gene's germline CDR1 is DFQATT and CDR2 SNEGSKA (reference sequence). The CDR3 region has the DNA TGCAGTGCTAGACCGCCAACTAATGAAAAACTGTTTTTT. Translating it yields CSARPPTNEKLFF.